These T cell receptor beta chains were read from a single sample in a study of blood T cell repertoires in COVID-19. Produced via immunoSEQ multiplex PCR; TCRdb's table is partial and in-frame only. The sample shows some 150,000 clones, about 88% of them seen only once. Sequenced sample: peripheral blood. These receptors were taken from a woman aged 70-85 years with acute or convalescent COVID-19. Both conserved end residues are trimmed from each CDR3. The order of the fields is clone size, V gene, D gene, J gene, CDR3 protein. A D gene is named only where the DNA matches it firmly. Not every row has a clone size; where given, it reads once, few, many or a size class.

once	TRBV10-1	-	TRBJ2-3	ASSKELYTDTQY
once	TRBV10-3	TRBD1	TRBJ1-2	AISELTGGGYGYT
-	TRBV5-5	TRBD1	TRBJ1-2	ASSPWGTGEVYGYT
-	TRBV20-1	-	TRBJ2-3	SASRRGASTDTQY
once	TRBV2	TRBD1	TRBJ1-1	ASNRGDTMNTEAF
-	TRBV5-6	TRBD1	TRBJ1-2	ASSLQGAGGYT
-	TRBV5-1	TRBD1	TRBJ1-4	ASNPGTGTQKLF
-	TRBV30	TRBD1	TRBJ1-6	AWSGTGSASPLH
once	TRBV13	-	TRBJ1-2	ASRRGSGYT
few	TRBV10-3	TRBD2	TRBJ2-3	AVSEAGMTDTQY
-	TRBV30	TRBD1	TRBJ1-2	AWSSPFTGDYGYT
-	TRBV5-1	-	TRBJ1-3	ASSLNPSVSGNTIY
-	TRBV9	-	TRBJ1-2	ASSSEVMAGRYGYT
once	TRBV7-2	-	TRBJ1-4	ASSPQALVNEKLF
once	TRBV9	-	TRBJ1-5	ASSLGGQGNQPQH
-	TRBV19	-	TRBJ2-7	ASSNNRAPTEDEQY
-	TRBV19	-	TRBJ1-2	ASSAQGINYGYT
-	TRBV28	TRBD1	TRBJ1-1	ASSLSQGAYTEAF
-	TRBV6-1	TRBD1	TRBJ1-2	ASSEAPPGQGEEDT
-	TRBV7-9	-	TRBJ1-1	ATSNFPGAEAF